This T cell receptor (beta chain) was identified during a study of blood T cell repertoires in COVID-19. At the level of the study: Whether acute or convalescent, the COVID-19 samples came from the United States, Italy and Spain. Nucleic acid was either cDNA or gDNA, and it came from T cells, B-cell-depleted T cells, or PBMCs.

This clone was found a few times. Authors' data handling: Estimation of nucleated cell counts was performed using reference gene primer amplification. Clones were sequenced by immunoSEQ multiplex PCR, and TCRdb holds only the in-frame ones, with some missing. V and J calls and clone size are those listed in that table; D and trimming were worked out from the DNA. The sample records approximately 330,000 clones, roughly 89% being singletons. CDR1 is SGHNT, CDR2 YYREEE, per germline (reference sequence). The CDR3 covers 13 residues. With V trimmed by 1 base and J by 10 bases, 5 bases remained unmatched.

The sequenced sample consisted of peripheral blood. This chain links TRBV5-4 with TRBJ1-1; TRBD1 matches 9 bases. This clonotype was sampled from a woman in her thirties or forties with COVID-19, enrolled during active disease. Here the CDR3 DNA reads TGTGCCAGCAGCTTGAGGGACAGGGACCGAGCTTTCTTT. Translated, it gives CASSLRDRDRAFF.